These 5 T cell receptor beta chains came from one sample sequenced in a study of cytomegalovirus exposure and HLA in healthy donors. PCR was performed using 60 Vbeta and 13 Jbeta primers. The data were produced by immunoSEQ multiplex PCR, yet TCRdb's version contains in-frame clones alone and is incomplete. The sample carries roughly 100,000 clones, around 69% recorded once. The sequenced sample was PBMCs. These receptors were obtained from a woman aged 60-75 years in good health and CMV-seropositive.

The chain links TRBV27 to TRBJ1-1; TRBD1 matches at 7 bases. This CDR3 is built from 15 residues. The germline V gene encodes CDR1 MNHEY and CDR2 SMNVEV (reference sequence). Losses at the gene ends were 4 bases for V and 2 bases for J; bases not matched to a gene: 7. CDR3 amino acids: CASSYGQALNTEAFF. The CDR3 coding sequence is TGTGCCAGCAGTTACGGACAGGCGCTAAACACTGAAGCTTTCTTT.

On this clone itself: The sample has other DNA sequences that encode this CDR3 too. This sequence joins TRBV18 and TRBJ1-1; TRBD1 might be the D (6 bases). The germline V gene has CDR1 KGHSH and CDR2 LQKENI. With 3 bases removed from V and 1 base from J, the gap between germline ends came to 6 bases. This CDR3 is built from 13 residues. CDR3 coding DNA: TGTGCCAGCTCACCGGGACAGAACACTGAAGCTTTCTTT. Translating gives CASSPGQNTEAFF. The full variable domain, its missing parts supplied by reference TRBV18 and TRBJ1-1, is NAGVMQNPRHLVRRRGQEARLRCSPMKGHSHVYWYRQLPEEGLKFMVYLQKENIIDESGMPKERFSAEFPKEGPSILRIQQVVRGDSAAYFCASSPGQNTEAFFGQGTRLTVV.

The V gene is TRBV5-1, the J gene TRBJ1-2, with 7 bases fitting TRBD1. V trimming: 4 bases; J trimming: 4 bases; junction bases outside the gene matches: 13. CDR3 length equals 16 residues. Germline lookup yields CDR1 SGHRS and CDR2 YFSETQ. In nucleotides, the CDR3 is TGCGCCAGCAGCCGCGGGACAGACACCCGTGCCTATGGCTACACCTTC. Translating it yields CASSRGTDTRAYGYTF.

The chain employs TRBV6-4 and TRBJ2-7; the D gene is possibly TRBD1 (6 bases). CDR3 length: 14 amino acids. CDR1 is MRHNA and CDR2 is SNTAGT in the germline V gene. Trimming took 3 bases from V and 0 from J, leaving 9 bases between them. CDR3 amino acids: CASSEGQNSYEQYF. The CDR3 DNA is TGTGCCAGCAGTGAGGGACAAAACTCCTACGAGCAGTACTTC.

The chain has TRBV4-2 and TRBJ1-2, with TRBD1 identical over 9 bases. The V gene end was trimmed by 4 bases and the J gene end by 8 bases; junction bases not matched to a gene: 11. This CDR3 comprises 15 residues. CDR1 is LGHNA, CDR2 YNFKEQ, per germline. The CDR3 coding sequence is TGTGCCAGCAGCCCTCGACAGGGGGTTATGGGGGGCTACACCTTC. The encoded protein is CASSPRQGVMGGYTF.